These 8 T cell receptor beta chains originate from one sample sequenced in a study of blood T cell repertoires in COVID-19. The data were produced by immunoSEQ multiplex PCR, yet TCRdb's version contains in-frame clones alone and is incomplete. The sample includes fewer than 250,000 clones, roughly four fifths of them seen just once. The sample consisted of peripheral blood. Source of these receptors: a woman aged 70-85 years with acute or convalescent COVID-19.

The chain's CDR3 is CATSRSPGSREGYTF. In DNA, the CDR3 is TGTGCCACCAGCAGATCACCGGGCTCTAGGGAGGGCTACACCTTC. The chain uses TRBV15 and TRBJ1-2; D uncertain. Germline V lookup: CDR1 LNHNV, CDR2 YYDKDF (reference sequence). This CDR3 comprises 15 residues. The ends were cut back, 2 bases at V and 8 bases at J, with 18 bases in the middle.

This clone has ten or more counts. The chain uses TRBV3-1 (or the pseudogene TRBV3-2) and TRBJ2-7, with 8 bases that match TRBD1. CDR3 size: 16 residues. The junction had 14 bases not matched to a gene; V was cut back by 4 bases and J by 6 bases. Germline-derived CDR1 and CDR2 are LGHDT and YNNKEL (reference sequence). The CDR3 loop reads CASSRTWTGLSAEQYF. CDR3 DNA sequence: TGTGCCAGCAGCCGTACCTGGACAGGGCTTTCTGCCGAGCAGTACTTC.

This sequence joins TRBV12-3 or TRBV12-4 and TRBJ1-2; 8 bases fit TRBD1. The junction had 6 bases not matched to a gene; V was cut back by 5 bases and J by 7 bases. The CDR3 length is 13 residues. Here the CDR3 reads CASSRTTGAGYTF. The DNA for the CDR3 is TGTGCCAGCAGTCGAACGACAGGGGCTGGCTACACCTTC.

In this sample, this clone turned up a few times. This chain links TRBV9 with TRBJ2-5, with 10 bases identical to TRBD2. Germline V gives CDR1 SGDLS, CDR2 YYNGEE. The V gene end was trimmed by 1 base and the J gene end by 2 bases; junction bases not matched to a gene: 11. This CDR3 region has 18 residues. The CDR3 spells CASSVPIWASGGQETQYF. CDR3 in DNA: TGTGCCAGCAGCGTACCGATCTGGGCTAGCGGGGGTCAAGAGACCCAGTACTTC.

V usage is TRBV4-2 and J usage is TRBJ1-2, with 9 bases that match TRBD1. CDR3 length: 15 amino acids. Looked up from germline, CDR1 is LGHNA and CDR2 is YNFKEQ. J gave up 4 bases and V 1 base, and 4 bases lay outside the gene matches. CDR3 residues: CASSQGGDRVYGYTF. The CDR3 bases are TGTGCCAGCAGCCAAGGCGGGGACAGGGTCTATGGCTACACCTTC.

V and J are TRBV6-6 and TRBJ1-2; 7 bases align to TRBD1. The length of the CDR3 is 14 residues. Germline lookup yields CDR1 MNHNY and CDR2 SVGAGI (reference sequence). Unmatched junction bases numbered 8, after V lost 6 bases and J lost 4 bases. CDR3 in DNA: TGTGCCAGCAGCCGCGACAGGGACGGCTATGGCTACACCTTC. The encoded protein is CASSRDRDGYGYTF.

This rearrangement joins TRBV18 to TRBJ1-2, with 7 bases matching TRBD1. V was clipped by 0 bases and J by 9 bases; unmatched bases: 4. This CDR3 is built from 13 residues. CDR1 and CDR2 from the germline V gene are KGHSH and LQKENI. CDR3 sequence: CASSPPGTDRYTF. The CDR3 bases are TGTGCCAGCTCACCACCCGGGACAGACCGCTACACCTTC.

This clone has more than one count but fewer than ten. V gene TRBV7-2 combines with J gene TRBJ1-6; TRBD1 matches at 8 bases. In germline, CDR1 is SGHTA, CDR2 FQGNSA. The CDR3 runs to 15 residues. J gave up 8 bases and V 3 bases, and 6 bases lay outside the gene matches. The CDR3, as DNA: TGTGCCAGCAGCTTCCGGACAGGGTGGGATTCACCCCTCCACTTT. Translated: CASSFRTGWDSPLHF.